A single T cell receptor (beta chain) is shown here with its context. From germline, CDR1 is SGHDT and CDR2 YYEEEE. This CDR3 has 13 amino acids. The V end was cut by 2 bases, the J end by 6 bases, with 12 bases between. This sample is part of a study of T cell changes during pregnancy in multiple sclerosis. The protocol was immunoSEQ multiplex PCR, while the TCRdb copy is restricted to in-frame clones and leaves out a portion. The table lists 55,000 to 75,000 clones, 80% to 95% of them singletons, with about 3% in the top ten. The sequence was collected from a female donor with multiple sclerosis, enrolled in a pregnancy study. Sample: CD8+ T cells from peripheral blood mononuclear cells, taken in the second trimester of pregnancy. This chain connects TRBV5-6 to TRBJ2-7, with D tentatively TRBD1 (6 bases). CDR3 in amino acids: CASSFQSRGEQYF. DNA for the CDR3: TGTGCCAGCAGCTTTCAATCCAGGGGCGAGCAGTACTTC.